This entry lists 21 T cell receptor beta chains sequenced from one sample in a study of human T cells and chemical hapten exposure. TCRdb re-called the RACE reads with MiXCR, one entry per CDR3 protein. The sample has approximately 400,000 distinct CDR3 sequences, nearly 5% seen once. Noted time point: patch test 1, 2 weeks after DPC sensitization. Sample treatment: therapeutic diphenylcyclopropenone sensitization with weekly scalp DPC. The sequences come from whole blood, collected in connection with sensitization to the hapten diphenylcyclopropenone (DPC). The receptors shown here come from a woman in her forties or fifties with alopecia areata. Some clones in this sample may be carry-over from other donors' samples.

This clonotype was counted at least ten times. The chain links TRBV13 to TRBJ2-6; a possible D gene is TRBD1 (8 bases). Per germline, CDR1 PRHDT and CDR2 FYEKMQ (reference sequence). The CDR3 runs to 16 residues. V was shortened by 5 bases and J by 4 bases, with 15 bases between the two germline ends. The CDR3 sequence: CASSPNRGGGANVLTF. The DNA of the CDR3 is TGTGCCAGCAGCCCGAACAGGGGGGGAGGGGCCAACGTCCTGACTTTC.

The chain carries TRBV5-1 and TRBJ2-7; unclear D gene. The CDR3 runs 14 residues. Germline CDR1 and CDR2: SGHRS and YFSETQ. The V gene lost 6 bases and the J gene lost 5 bases, with 18 bases spanning the gap. CDR3 residues: CASTAGRPSDEQYF. The CDR3 coding sequence is TGCGCCAGCACCGCCGGCAGGCCCTCGGACGAGCAGTACTTC. The complete variable domain, with remaining parts taken from reference TRBV5-1 and TRBJ2-7, reads KAGVTQTPRYLIKTRGQQVTLSCSPISGHRSVSWYQQTPGQGLQFLFEYFSETQRNKGNFPGRFSGRQFSNSRSEMNVSTLELGDSALYLCASTAGRPSDEQYFGPGTRLTVT.

In its sample, this clonotype was seen a few times. The chain is built from TRBV7-8 and TRBJ2-7; D perhaps matches TRBD2 (7 bases). The V end was cut by 3 bases, the J end by 4 bases, with 13 bases between. Germline loops: CDR1 SGHVS, CDR2 FQNEAQ. This CDR3 is built from 14 residues. The CDR3 loop reads CASSLGGARYEQYF. Written as DNA, the CDR3 is TGTGCCAGCAGCTTGGGGGGGGCTAGATACGAGCAGTACTTC.

The gene calls are TRBV7-2 and TRBJ2-1; 8 bases fit TRBD2. Germline CDR1 is SGHTA and CDR2 is FQGNSA. The trim removed 5 bases at V and 3 bases at J, leaving 6 bases unmatched. This CDR3 comprises 15 residues. Here the CDR3 DNA reads TGTGCCAGCAGCCCCGCGGGGGGCGACTACAATGAGCAGTTCTTC. Amino acid sequence: CASSPAGGDYNEQFF.

This clonotype occurred a few times. The J gene is TRBJ1-2, the V gene TRBV20-1, with D unclear. This CDR3 contains 11 residues. V was cut by 8 bases and J by 8 bases, with 15 bases left in between. Germline V lookup: CDR1 DFQATT, CDR2 SNEGSKA (reference sequence). In nucleotides, the CDR3 is TGCAGTTCTCCGATCCCGGAGGGCTACACCTTC. Amino acids: CSSPIPEGYTF.

The V and J genes are TRBV15 and TRBJ2-3; 8 positions match TRBD2. Germline V gene data show CDR1 as LNHNV and CDR2 as YYDKDF (reference sequence). V was clipped by 2 bases and J by 7 bases; unmatched bases: 2. The CDR3 length is 13 residues. The CDR3 DNA reads TGTGCCACCAGCAGAACTAGCGGCTATACGCAGTATTTT. It yields the protein CATSRTSGYTQYF.

This clonotype was observed many times. The chain links TRBV6-5 to TRBJ2-7; 7 nucleotides agree with TRBD1. Per germline, CDR1 MNHEY and CDR2 SVGAGI. This CDR3 has 14 residues. V trimming: 8 bases; J trimming: 0 bases; junction bases outside the gene matches: 7. CDR3 nucleotide sequence: TGTGCCAGCCAAGGGACAGCGAGCTCCTACGAGCAGTACTTC. It is translated as CASQGTASSYEQYF.

This clonotype was found a few times. The V and J genes are TRBV2 and TRBJ1-5; 7 positions agree with TRBD1. After removal of 5 bases from V and 4 bases from J, the junction contained 8 bases not matched to a gene. This CDR3 contains 15 residues. Germline CDR1 SNHLY, CDR2 FYNNEI. CDR3 amino acids: CASSLVPGQNQPQHF. The CDR3 nucleotides read TGTGCCAGCAGTCTTGTCCCGGGACAGAATCAGCCCCAGCATTTT.

This clonotype was observed at least ten times. J is TRBJ2-2 and V is TRBV11-2; D may be TRBD2 (5 bases). Looked up from germline, CDR1 is SGHAT and CDR2 is FQNNGV. The ends were cut back, 5 bases at V and 9 bases at J, with 16 bases in the middle. The CDR3 loop spans 14 amino acids. CDR3 residues: CASSLQEAHRELFF. The CDR3 DNA sequence: TGTGCCAGCAGCCTCCAGGAGGCCCACCGGGAGCTGTTTTTT.

A few counts support this clonotype. This CDR3 is CASSPATGLAGMNEQFF. The CDR3 nucleotides are TGTGCCAGCAGCCCGGCTACGGGACTAGCGGGTATGAATGAGCAGTTCTTC. The J gene is TRBJ2-1, the V gene TRBV3-1; 12 bases line up with TRBD2. CDR3 length: 17 residues. V lost 4 bases, J lost 7 bases, and 11 bases stayed unmatched. Germline loops: CDR1 LGHDT, CDR2 YNNKEL (reference sequence).

The V and J genes are TRBV9 and TRBJ2-1; D may be TRBD2 (5 bases). The ends were cut back, 0 bases at V and 2 bases at J, with 9 bases in the middle. The CDR3 contains 15 residues. In germline, CDR1 is SGDLS, CDR2 YYNGEE. CDR3 loop: CASSVDGETYNEQFF. As DNA, the CDR3 is TGTGCCAGCAGCGTAGACGGGGAGACCTACAATGAGCAGTTCTTC.

This clonotype was counted at least ten times. The V call is TRBV4-1, the J call TRBJ2-7, with D maybe TRBD2 (5 bases). Trimming left V 1 base short and J 5 bases short, with 15 bases between. The germline CDR1 and CDR2 sequences are MGHRA and YSYEKL. CDR3 length: 15 residues. CDR3 residues: CASSQGLGGWDEQYF. The CDR3 DNA is TGCGCCAGCAGCCAAGGTCTTGGAGGATGGGACGAGCAGTACTTC.

This clonotype came up many times. The V and J genes are TRBV6-2 or TRBV6-3 and TRBJ2-1, with no clear D. The CDR3 has 13 amino acids. Germline V CDR1 and CDR2: MNHEY, SVGEGT. With 6 bases removed from V and 0 bases from J, the gap between germline ends came to 6 bases. The DNA for the CDR3 is TGTGCCAGCAGCTCGAGCTCCTACAATGAGCAGTTCTTC. It codes for CASSSSSYNEQFF.

The rearrangement uses TRBV28 and TRBJ1-1; D may be TRBD1 (5 bases). CDR3 size: 12 residues. Trimming removed 6 bases from V and 10 bases from J, with 15 bases in between. Germline V gene sequence: CDR1 MDHEN, CDR2 SYDVKM. Written as DNA, the CDR3 is TGTGCCAGCAGCCCCGCGGGGGGGGTAGCTTTCTTT. This translates into CASSPAGGVAFF.

This clonotype came up many times. The chain combines TRBV3-1 with TRBJ1-1; possible D gene TRBD1, 5 bases. With 3 bases removed from V and 0 bases from J, the gap between germline ends came to 8 bases. The germline V gene has CDR1 LGHDT and CDR2 YNNKEL (reference sequence). CDR3 length: 14 amino acids. CDR3 DNA sequence: TGTGCCAGCAGCCAGGGGACGGTGAACACTGAAGCTTTCTTT. Amino acid sequence: CASSQGTVNTEAFF. The full variable domain, with the rest looked up from reference TRBV3-1 and TRBJ1-1, is DTAVSQTPKYLVTQMGNDKSIKCEQNLGHDTMYWYKQDSKKFLKIMFSYNNKELIINETVPNRFSPKSPDKAHLNLHINSLELGDSAVYFCASSQGTVNTEAFFGQGTRLTVV.

The chain employs TRBV7-9 and TRBJ2-2, with D tentatively TRBD1 (5 bases). Trimming cost V 6 bases and J 0 bases, with 11 bases left between them. Germline loops: CDR1 SEHNR, CDR2 FQNEAQ (reference sequence). The CDR3 spans 15 residues. For the CDR3, the DNA is TGTGCCAGCAGTAGACAGCAAGCGAACACCGGGGAGCTGTTTTTT. Its translation: CASSRQQANTGELFF.

This clonotype was counted many times. This chain connects TRBV12-3 or TRBV12-4 to TRBJ2-3; TRBD2 agrees at 7 bases. The V gene end was trimmed by 4 bases and the J gene end by 2 bases; junction bases not matched to a gene: 9. CDR3 size: 16 residues. CDR3 sequence: CASSSTPSGYTDTQYF. The CDR3 DNA is TGTGCCAGCAGTTCAACTCCTAGCGGATACACAGATACGCAGTATTTT.

This clonotype was seen ten or more times. V usage is TRBV29-1 and J usage is TRBJ1-3; D may be TRBD1 (6 bases). The ends were cut back, 5 bases at V and 4 bases at J, with 21 bases in the middle. There are 16 residues in the CDR3. Germline V gene lookup returns CDR1 SQVTM and CDR2 ANQGSEA. DNA for the CDR3: TGCAGCGTTCTGGCCCCCGGCACACAGGGAGGAAACACCATATATTTT. As protein: CSVLAPGTQGGNTIYF.

This clonotype was detected ten times or more. This chain joins TRBV12-3 or TRBV12-4 and TRBJ2-5; 7 bases map to TRBD1. The CDR3 runs 15 residues. The ends lost 4 bases at V and 0 bases at J; junction bases unmatched: 5. CDR3 nucleotide sequence: TGTGCCAGCAGTTCGAACAGGGGAAACCAAGAGACCCAGTACTTC. This translates into CASSSNRGNQETQYF.

This clonotype has ten or more counts. V is TRBV7-9 and J is TRBJ2-5; D is uncertain. Germline V CDR1 and CDR2: SEHNR, FQNEAQ (reference sequence). This CDR3 spans 14 amino acids. V lost 5 bases, J lost 2 bases, and 12 bases lay in between. CDR3 loop: CASSPAATQETQYF. DNA for the CDR3: TGTGCCAGCAGCCCCGCAGCAACACAAGAGACCCAGTACTTC.

J is TRBJ1-2 and V is TRBV20-1, with D uncertain. This CDR3 region has 12 residues. Trimming left V 2 bases short and J 1 base short, with 5 bases between. Germline values: CDR1 DFQATT, CDR2 SNEGSKA (reference sequence). This CDR3 is CSARKDNYGYTF. CDR3 nucleotides: TGCAGTGCTAGAAAGGATAACTATGGCTACACCTTC.